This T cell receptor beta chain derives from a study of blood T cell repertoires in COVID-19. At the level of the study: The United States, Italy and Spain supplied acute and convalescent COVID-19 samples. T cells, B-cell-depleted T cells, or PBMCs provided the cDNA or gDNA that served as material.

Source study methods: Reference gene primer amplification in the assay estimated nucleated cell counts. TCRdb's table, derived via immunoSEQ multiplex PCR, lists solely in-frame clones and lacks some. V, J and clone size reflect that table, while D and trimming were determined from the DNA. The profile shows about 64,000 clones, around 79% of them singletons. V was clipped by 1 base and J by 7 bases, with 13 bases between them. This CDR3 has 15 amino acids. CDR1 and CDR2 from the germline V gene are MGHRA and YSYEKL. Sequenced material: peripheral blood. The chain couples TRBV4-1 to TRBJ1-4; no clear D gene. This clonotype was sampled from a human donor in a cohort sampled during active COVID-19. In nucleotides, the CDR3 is TGCGCCAGCAGCCAAGTATCCCGGGGAGCTGAAAAACTGTTTTTT. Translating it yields CASSQVSRGAEKLFF.